These 9 T cell receptor beta chains came from one sample sequenced in a study of blood T cell repertoires in COVID-19. Repertoires were generated with immunoSEQ multiplex PCR, while TCRdb's copy carries only in-frame clones and drops some. The sample has 50,000 to 70,000 clones; more than 85% are singletons. Sequencing was carried out using peripheral blood. These receptors were collected from a man aged 55 to 69 with acute or convalescent COVID-19.

J is TRBJ1-6 and V is TRBV18; 7 bases line up with TRBD1. CDR1 and CDR2 from the germline V gene are KGHSH and LQKENI. The trim removed 1 base at V and 3 bases at J, leaving 0 bases unmatched. This CDR3 comprises 15 residues. DNA of the CDR3: TGTGCCAGCTCACCACGGGACAGCTATAATTCACCCCTCCACTTT. It codes for CASSPRDSYNSPLHF.

The chain links TRBV30 to TRBJ2-7, with 11 bases matching TRBD2. Germline lookup yields CDR1 GTSNPN and CDR2 SVGIG (reference sequence). V shed 3 bases and J 3 bases; nucleotides not matched to a gene: 4. This CDR3 comprises 14 residues. The CDR3 reads CAWRGLAVGYEQYF. The CDR3 DNA reads as TGTGCCTGGAGGGGACTAGCGGTGGGCTACGAGCAGTACTTC.

The chain has TRBV11-2 and TRBJ2-2; 9 nucleotides match TRBD1. The CDR3 is made up of 18 amino acids. Germline lookup yields CDR1 SGHAT and CDR2 FQNNGV. Unmatched junction bases numbered 18, after V lost 7 bases and J lost 6 bases. The CDR3 bases are TGTGCCAGCACAAAATCAACCACAGGGGGCGCGTCTGCCGGGGAGCTGTTTTTT. It encodes CASTKSTTGGASAGELFF.

The CDR3 region is CASSFFPRLASDQETQYF. The CDR3 nucleotides read TGTGCCAGCAGTTTTTTCCCGAGACTAGCGAGTGACCAAGAGACCCAGTACTTC. The J gene is TRBJ2-5, the V gene TRBV6-2 or TRBV6-3, with 8 bases matching TRBD2. The CDR3 covers 18 residues. V shed 4 bases and J 0 bases; nucleotides not matched to a gene: 13. CDR1 is MNHEY and CDR2 is SVGEGT in the germline V gene.

The chain is built from TRBV5-1 and TRBJ2-1, with 11 positions matching TRBD1. Germline CDR1 is SGHRS and CDR2 is YFSETQ. The junction had 2 bases not matched to a gene; V was cut back by 0 bases and J by 3 bases. The CDR3 is made up of 16 amino acids. This chain's CDR3 is CASSLVGTGGYNEQFF. CDR3 bases: TGCGCCAGCAGCTTGGTTGGGACAGGGGGCTACAATGAGCAGTTCTTC.

Details on this clone: The same CDR3 also results from other DNA sequences found in this sample. V usage is TRBV5-1 and J usage is TRBJ1-1; 10 bases fit TRBD1. This CDR3 has 14 amino acids. The ends lost 3 bases at V and 4 bases at J; junction bases unmatched: 3. Germline CDR1 and CDR2: SGHRS and YFSETQ. In nucleotides, the CDR3 is TGCGCCAGCAGCTCGACAGGGGGCGGCACTGAAGCTTTCTTT. Translation: CASSSTGGGTEAFF.

The V gene is TRBV5-1, the J gene TRBJ2-5; TRBD2 matches 9 bases. Per the germline V gene, CDR1 is SGHRS and CDR2 is YFSETQ. CDR3 length equals 15 residues. Trimming took 0 bases from V and 5 from J; bases not matched to a gene: 5. CDR3 region: CASSLERGAWETQYF. CDR3 sequence (DNA): TGCGCCAGCAGCTTGGAGCGGGGGGCCTGGGAGACCCAGTACTTC. The full variable domain, with the rest looked up from reference TRBV5-1 and TRBJ2-5, is KAGVTQTPRYLIKTRGQQVTLSCSPISGHRSVSWYQQTPGQGLQFLFEYFSETQRNKGNFPGRFSGRQFSNSRSEMNVSTLELGDSALYLCASSLERGAWETQYFGPGTRLLVL.

This rearrangement joins TRBV28 to TRBJ1-6, with TRBD1 matching over 7 bases. V lost 10 bases to trimming and J lost 9 bases; unmatched junction nucleotides: 12. CDR1 is MDHEN, CDR2 SYDVKM, per germline. The CDR3 runs 14 residues. CDR3 sequence: CATLDRASSSPLHF. In DNA form, the CDR3 reads TGTGCCACACTAGACAGGGCCTCCAGTTCACCCCTCCACTTT.

The chain couples TRBV19 to TRBJ2-1; D might be TRBD1 (5 bases). The ends were cut back, 6 bases at V and 10 bases at J, with 16 bases in the middle. CDR1 and CDR2 (germline): LNHDA, SQIVND (reference sequence). CDR3 length: 13 amino acids. The CDR3 nucleotides read TGTGCCAGTAGACAACAACAGGTCCAGGAGCAGTTCTTC. The encoded protein is CASRQQQVQEQFF.